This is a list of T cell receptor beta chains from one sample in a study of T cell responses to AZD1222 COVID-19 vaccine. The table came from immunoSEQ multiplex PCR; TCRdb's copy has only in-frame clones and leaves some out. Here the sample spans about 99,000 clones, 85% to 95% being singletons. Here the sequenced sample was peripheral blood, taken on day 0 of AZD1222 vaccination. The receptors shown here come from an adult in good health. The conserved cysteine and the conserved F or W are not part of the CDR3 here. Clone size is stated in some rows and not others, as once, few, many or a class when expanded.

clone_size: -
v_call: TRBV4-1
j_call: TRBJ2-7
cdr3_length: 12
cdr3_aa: ASSLDNPIYEQY

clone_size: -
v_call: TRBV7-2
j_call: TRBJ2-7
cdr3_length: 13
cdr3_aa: ASSLAATGQAEQY

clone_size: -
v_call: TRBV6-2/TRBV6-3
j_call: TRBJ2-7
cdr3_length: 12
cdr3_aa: ASSYFGQSYEQY

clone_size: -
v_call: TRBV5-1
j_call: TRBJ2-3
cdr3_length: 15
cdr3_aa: ASSLVSSGRGTDTQY

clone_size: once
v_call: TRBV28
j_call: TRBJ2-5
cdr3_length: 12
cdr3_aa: ASSPPSGFETQY

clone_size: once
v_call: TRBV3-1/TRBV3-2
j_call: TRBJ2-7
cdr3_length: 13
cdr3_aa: ASSRGGGQYYEQY

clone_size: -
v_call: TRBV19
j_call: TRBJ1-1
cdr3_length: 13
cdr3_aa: ASSIYGNLNTEAF

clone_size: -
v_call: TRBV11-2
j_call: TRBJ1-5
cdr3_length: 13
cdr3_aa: ASSLVGDLNQPQH

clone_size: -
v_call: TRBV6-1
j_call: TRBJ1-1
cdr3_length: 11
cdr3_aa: ASSESSEAEAF

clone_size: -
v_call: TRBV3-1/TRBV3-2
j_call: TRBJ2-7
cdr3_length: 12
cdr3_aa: ASSQRSAVYEQY

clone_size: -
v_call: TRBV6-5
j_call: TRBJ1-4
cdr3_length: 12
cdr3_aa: ASSQISTNEKLF

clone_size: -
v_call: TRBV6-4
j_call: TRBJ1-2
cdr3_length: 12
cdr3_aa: ASRCLQGALGYT

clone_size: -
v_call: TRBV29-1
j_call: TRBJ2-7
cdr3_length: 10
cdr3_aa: SVRRGAYEQY

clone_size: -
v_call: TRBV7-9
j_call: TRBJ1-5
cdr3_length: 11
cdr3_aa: ASSWGGLEPQH

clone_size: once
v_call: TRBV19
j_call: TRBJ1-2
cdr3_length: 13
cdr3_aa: ASSMAGVENYGYT

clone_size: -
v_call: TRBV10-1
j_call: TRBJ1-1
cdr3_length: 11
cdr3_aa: ATGGFGATEAF

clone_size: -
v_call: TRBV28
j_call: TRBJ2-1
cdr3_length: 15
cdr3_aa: ASSGEGVKGLYNEQF

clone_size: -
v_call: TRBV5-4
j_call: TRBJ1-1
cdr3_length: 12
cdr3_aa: ASSLGTLNTEAF

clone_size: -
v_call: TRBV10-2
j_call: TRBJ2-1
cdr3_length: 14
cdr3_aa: ASSVYGVASYNEQF

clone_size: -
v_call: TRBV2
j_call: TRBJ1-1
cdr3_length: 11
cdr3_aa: ASSVGLNTEAF

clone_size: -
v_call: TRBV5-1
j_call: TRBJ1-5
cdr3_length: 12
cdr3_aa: ASSLGQKNQPQH

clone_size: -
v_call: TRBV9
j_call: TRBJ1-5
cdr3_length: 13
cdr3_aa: ASSVYAGANQPQH

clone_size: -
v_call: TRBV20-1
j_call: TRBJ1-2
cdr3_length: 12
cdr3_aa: SASDRGVNYGYT

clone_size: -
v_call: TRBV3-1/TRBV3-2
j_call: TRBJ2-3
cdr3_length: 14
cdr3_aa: ASSPGQMDHTDTQY

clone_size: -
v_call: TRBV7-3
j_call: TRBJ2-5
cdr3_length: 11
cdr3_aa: ASSFTSEGTQY

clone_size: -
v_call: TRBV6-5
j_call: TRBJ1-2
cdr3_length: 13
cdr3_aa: ASLVSRDRSVGYT

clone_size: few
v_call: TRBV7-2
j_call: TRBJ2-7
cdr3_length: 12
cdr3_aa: ASSLDGNYREQY